Listed below are T cell receptor beta chains from one sample, sequenced in a study of cytomegalovirus exposure and HLA in healthy donors. Sequencing used immunoSEQ multiplex PCR; TCRdb keeps in-frame clones, though not all of them. This sample has around 210,000 clones, with around 73% found just once. The specimen sequenced was PBMCs. These receptors were collected from a woman aged 30 to 39 in good health and CMV-seronegative. The CDR3 runs from the conserved cysteine through the conserved F or W. The D gene is left open where the match is weak. Expanded clones get a size class; other rows say once, few or many, or leave the size out.

clone size: NA; J gene: TRBJ2-7; D gene: TRBD2; V gene: TRBV18; CDR3 DNA: TGTGCCAGCTCAGCGGGGGGAGGCAGCTACGAGCAGTACTTC; CDR3 protein: CASSAGGGSYEQYF
clone size: NA; J gene: TRBJ2-3; D gene: NA; V gene: TRBV5-6; CDR3 DNA: TGTGCCAGCAGATTCTACCCAAGCGGGTCGACCACAGATACGCAGTATTTT; CDR3 protein: CASRFYPSGSTTDTQYF
clone size: NA; J gene: TRBJ2-5; D gene: NA; V gene: TRBV5-1; CDR3 DNA: TGCGCCAGCAGCTTTACTAAGGGGGAGACCCAGTACTTC; CDR3 protein: CASSFTKGETQYF
clone size: NA; J gene: TRBJ1-5; D gene: NA; V gene: TRBV7-9; CDR3 DNA: TGTGCCAGCAGCTTAGGACAGACGGAACAGCCCCAGCATTTT; CDR3 protein: CASSLGQTEQPQHF
clone size: once; J gene: TRBJ1-1; D gene: NA; V gene: TRBV9; CDR3 DNA: TGTGCCAGCAGCGTAGGAGGGCAAAACACTGAAGCTTTCTTT; CDR3 protein: CASSVGGQNTEAFF
clone size: NA; J gene: TRBJ1-1; D gene: NA; V gene: TRBV5-4; CDR3 DNA: TGTGCCAGCAGCGGGGGGGGAGGGGTCAGGTCTGAAGCTTTCTTT; CDR3 protein: CASSGGGGVRSEAFF
clone size: NA; J gene: TRBJ2-3; D gene: NA; V gene: TRBV10-3; CDR3 DNA: TGTGCCATTAGAAGTACAGGGCTAGATACGCAGTATTTT; CDR3 protein: CAIRSTGLDTQYF
clone size: few; J gene: TRBJ2-3; D gene: NA; V gene: TRBV9; CDR3 DNA: TGTGCCAGCAGCGCTCTAGCAAGCACAGATACGCAGTATTTT; CDR3 protein: CASSALASTDTQYF
clone size: NA; J gene: TRBJ1-1; D gene: NA; V gene: TRBV6-5; CDR3 DNA: TGTGCCAGCAGTCCCTGGGACACTCCGAACACTGAAGCTTTCTTT; CDR3 protein: CASSPWDTPNTEAFF
clone size: NA; J gene: TRBJ2-5; D gene: NA; V gene: TRBV15; CDR3 DNA: TGTGCCACCAGCAGAGACATCGGGAAGACCCAGTACTTC; CDR3 protein: CATSRDIGKTQYF
clone size: NA; J gene: TRBJ2-7; D gene: TRBD1; V gene: TRBV2; CDR3 DNA: TGTGCCAGTCAGCCAGGGGGTTGGTACGAGCAGTACTTC; CDR3 protein: CASQPGGWYEQYF
clone size: NA; J gene: TRBJ1-2; D gene: NA; V gene: TRBV28; CDR3 DNA: TGTGCCAGCAGTTTAAGTCTGCCAGGTTATGGCTACACCTTC; CDR3 protein: CASSLSLPGYGYTF
clone size: NA; J gene: TRBJ1-2; D gene: TRBD1; V gene: TRBV5-6; CDR3 DNA: TGTGCCAGCAGCTCCCCCTTAGGGACAGCCCCTAACTATGGCTACCCCTTC; CDR3 protein: CASSSPLGTAPNYGYPF
clone size: NA; J gene: TRBJ1-2; D gene: TRBD1; V gene: TRBV4-2; CDR3 DNA: TGTGCCAGCAGCCAAGAGAGACAGGGGGGGCCTTACCCCTTC; CDR3 protein: CASSQERQGGPYPF
clone size: NA; J gene: TRBJ1-4; D gene: NA; V gene: TRBV28; CDR3 DNA: TGTGCCAGCAGTCCCTCAGAGGCCGGGGAGGGGGAAAAACTGTTTTTT; CDR3 protein: CASSPSEAGEGEKLFF
clone size: few; J gene: TRBJ1-2; D gene: NA; V gene: TRBV5-6; CDR3 DNA: TGTGCCAGCAGCGCCAGTCCGTGGGGCAACTATGGCTACACCTTC; CDR3 protein: CASSASPWGNYGYTF
clone size: NA; J gene: TRBJ1-2; D gene: TRBD1; V gene: TRBV6-5; CDR3 DNA: TGTGCCAGCAACAAAGAGACAGGGGCGCTTGGGGGCTACACCTTC; CDR3 protein: CASNKETGALGGYTF
clone size: once; J gene: TRBJ1-5; D gene: NA; V gene: TRBV7-8; CDR3 DNA: TGTGCCAGCAGCTTTTCCCGTAACAATCAGCCCCAGCATTTT; CDR3 protein: CASSFSRNNQPQHF
clone size: NA; J gene: TRBJ1-2; D gene: TRBD1; V gene: TRBV4-2; CDR3 DNA: TGTGCCAGCAGCCCAGGGGGTCCTAACTATGGCTACACCTTC; CDR3 protein: CASSPGGPNYGYTF
clone size: NA; J gene: TRBJ1-1; D gene: NA; V gene: TRBV5-1; CDR3 DNA: TGCGCCAGCAGCTCGGCGGGGCCGAACACTGAAGCTTTCTTT; CDR3 protein: CASSSAGPNTEAFF
clone size: NA; J gene: TRBJ1-1; D gene: NA; V gene: TRBV6-5; CDR3 DNA: TGTGCCAGCAGTCTCCTGGGGGGTGACACTGAAGCTTTCTTT; CDR3 protein: CASSLLGGDTEAFF
clone size: NA; J gene: TRBJ2-4; D gene: NA; V gene: TRBV30; CDR3 DNA: TGTGCCTGGGGGGCTAGGACGGGAGCCAAAAACATTCAGTACTTC; CDR3 protein: CAWGARTGAKNIQYF
clone size: NA; J gene: TRBJ2-7; D gene: TRBD1; V gene: TRBV7-6; CDR3 DNA: TGTGCCAGCAGCCTGACAGGGTACGAGCAGTACTTC; CDR3 protein: CASSLTGYEQYF
clone size: NA; J gene: TRBJ2-1; D gene: NA; V gene: TRBV29-1; CDR3 DNA: TGCAGCGTTCGTTTTTGGGGGCAATCTTCCTACAATGAGCAGTTCTTC; CDR3 protein: CSVRFWGQSSYNEQFF
clone size: NA; J gene: TRBJ1-2; D gene: NA; V gene: TRBV5-4; CDR3 DNA: TGTGCCAGCAGCTCAGCCCAGGGGAGTAACTATGGCTACACCTTC; CDR3 protein: CASSSAQGSNYGYTF
clone size: NA; J gene: TRBJ2-3; D gene: NA; V gene: TRBV7-2; CDR3 DNA: TGTGCCAGCAGCTCCAAACTAGCTTTCAGCACAGATACGCAGTATTTT; CDR3 protein: CASSSKLAFSTDTQYF
clone size: NA; J gene: TRBJ1-6; D gene: NA; V gene: TRBV19; CDR3 DNA: TGTGCCAGTAGTACTGAAGGACACATTAATTCACCCCTCCACTTT; CDR3 protein: CASSTEGHINSPLHF
clone size: NA; J gene: TRBJ1-1; D gene: NA; V gene: TRBV15; CDR3 DNA: TGTGCCACCAGCAGACGTCCGGGCACTGAAGCTTTCTTT; CDR3 protein: CATSRRPGTEAFF
clone size: NA; J gene: TRBJ2-7; D gene: NA; V gene: TRBV19; CDR3 DNA: TGTGCCAGTAGGGAAGCGGGCGCCTACGAGCAGTACTTC; CDR3 protein: CASREAGAYEQYF
clone size: NA; J gene: TRBJ2-5; D gene: NA; V gene: TRBV11-3; CDR3 DNA: TGTGCCAGCAGCGACCGGGGAAAGACCCAGTACTTC; CDR3 protein: CASSDRGKTQYF
clone size: NA; J gene: TRBJ2-5; D gene: TRBD2; V gene: TRBV9; CDR3 DNA: TGTGCCAGCAGCGAGGGGACTAGCGGGGGGTCCCAGTACTTC; CDR3 protein: CASSEGTSGGSQYF
clone size: NA; J gene: TRBJ2-7; D gene: NA; V gene: TRBV18; CDR3 DNA: TGTGCCAGCTCACGTGACAGGAGCCTAAGCTCCTACGAGCAGTACTTC; CDR3 protein: CASSRDRSLSSYEQYF
clone size: NA; J gene: TRBJ2-7; D gene: NA; V gene: TRBV5-4; CDR3 DNA: TGTGCCAGCAGCGTGGAGAGTAGCTCCTACGAGCAGTACTTC; CDR3 protein: CASSVESSSYEQYF
clone size: NA; J gene: TRBJ2-1; D gene: NA; V gene: TRBV7-2; CDR3 DNA: TGTGCCAGCAGCCCCGACCGGGGTGAGCAGTTCTTC; CDR3 protein: CASSPDRGEQFF
clone size: few; J gene: TRBJ2-7; D gene: TRBD1; V gene: TRBV6-5; CDR3 DNA: TGTGCCAGCAGCCGGACAGGGGGATTAAGCGAGCAGTACTTC; CDR3 protein: CASSRTGGLSEQYF
clone size: few; J gene: TRBJ2-3; D gene: TRBD2; V gene: TRBV6-6; CDR3 DNA: TGTGCCAGCGGAGGACTAGCGGGGGGCCGGGGGGATACGCAGTATTTT; CDR3 protein: CASGGLAGGRGDTQYF
clone size: NA; J gene: TRBJ1-1; D gene: NA; V gene: TRBV18; CDR3 DNA: TGTGCCAGCTCACCCCGTCCGTTTCAGGGTTTTTATTTGAACACTGAAGCTTTCTTT; CDR3 protein: CASSPRPFQGFYLNTEAFF
clone size: NA; J gene: TRBJ2-7; D gene: NA; V gene: TRBV6-6; CDR3 DNA: TGTGCCAGCAGTTACTCGACAGGAGCCTACGAGCAGTACTTC; CDR3 protein: CASSYSTGAYEQYF
clone size: once; J gene: TRBJ1-6; D gene: NA; V gene: TRBV6-5; CDR3 DNA: TGTGCCAGCAGTTACTTTGACACCCGGTCACCCCTCCACTTT; CDR3 protein: CASSYFDTRSPLHF
clone size: NA; J gene: TRBJ2-7; D gene: TRBD2; V gene: TRBV6-5; CDR3 DNA: TGTGCCAGCAGTCCTAGCGGGAACTACGAGCAGTACTTC; CDR3 protein: CASSPSGNYEQYF
clone size: NA; J gene: TRBJ1-2; D gene: NA; V gene: TRBV30; CDR3 DNA: TGTGCCTGGACAGGTGACGGCTATGGCTACACCTTC; CDR3 protein: CAWTGDGYGYTF
clone size: NA; J gene: TRBJ2-1; D gene: TRBD2; V gene: TRBV27; CDR3 DNA: TGTGCCAGCAACCTAGCGGGAGCTCCTACCAATGAGCAGTTCTTC; CDR3 protein: CASNLAGAPTNEQFF
clone size: NA; J gene: TRBJ2-1; D gene: TRBD1; V gene: TRBV5-6; CDR3 DNA: TGTGCCAGCAGCTTGGCGGGAAGGGGGCCGGTTAATGAGCAGTTCTTC; CDR3 protein: CASSLAGRGPVNEQFF
clone size: NA; J gene: TRBJ2-2; D gene: TRBD2; V gene: TRBV7-8; CDR3 DNA: TGTGCCAGCAGGTATACGGGACTAGCGCCGAACACCGGGAAGCTGTTTTTT; CDR3 protein: CASRYTGLAPNTGKLFF
clone size: once; J gene: TRBJ1-2; D gene: NA; V gene: TRBV6-5; CDR3 DNA: TGTGCCAGCAGTTACGGAGGCTCTGGCTACACCTTC; CDR3 protein: CASSYGGSGYTF
clone size: NA; J gene: TRBJ1-5; D gene: TRBD1; V gene: TRBV10-1; CDR3 DNA: TGCGCCAGCAGTTCGATCCTACCGGGACAGGGCAATCAGCCCCAGCATTTT; CDR3 protein: CASSSILPGQGNQPQHF
clone size: NA; J gene: TRBJ2-1; D gene: TRBD2; V gene: TRBV5-6; CDR3 DNA: TGTGCCAGCAGCAAAAGACTAGCGGGAGGGAACAATGAGCAGTTCTTC; CDR3 protein: CASSKRLAGGNNEQFF
clone size: once; J gene: TRBJ1-6; D gene: TRBD1; V gene: TRBV27; CDR3 DNA: TGTGCCAGCAGTCCCTCCGGACAGGGGAGTTCACCCCTCCACTTT; CDR3 protein: CASSPSGQGSSPLHF
clone size: few; J gene: TRBJ2-2; D gene: NA; V gene: TRBV6-6; CDR3 DNA: TGTGCCAGCAGTTACGGGCTCGGGGTGGCCACCGGGGAGCTGTTTTTT; CDR3 protein: CASSYGLGVATGELFF
clone size: few; J gene: TRBJ1-6; D gene: TRBD1; V gene: TRBV30; CDR3 DNA: TGTGCCTGGAGTGTACAGGGGTATTCACCCCTCCACTTT; CDR3 protein: CAWSVQGYSPLHF
clone size: NA; J gene: TRBJ2-3; D gene: TRBD2; V gene: TRBV4-2; CDR3 DNA: TGTGCCAGCAGCCAAGACGGAAGGGGAGGGAGGGCAGATACGCAGTATTTT; CDR3 protein: CASSQDGRGGRADTQYF
clone size: NA; J gene: TRBJ1-1; D gene: NA; V gene: TRBV30; CDR3 DNA: TGTGCCTGGAGTCCCATATTCGACCTGGAGGATTTCTTT; CDR3 protein: CAWSPIFDLEDFF